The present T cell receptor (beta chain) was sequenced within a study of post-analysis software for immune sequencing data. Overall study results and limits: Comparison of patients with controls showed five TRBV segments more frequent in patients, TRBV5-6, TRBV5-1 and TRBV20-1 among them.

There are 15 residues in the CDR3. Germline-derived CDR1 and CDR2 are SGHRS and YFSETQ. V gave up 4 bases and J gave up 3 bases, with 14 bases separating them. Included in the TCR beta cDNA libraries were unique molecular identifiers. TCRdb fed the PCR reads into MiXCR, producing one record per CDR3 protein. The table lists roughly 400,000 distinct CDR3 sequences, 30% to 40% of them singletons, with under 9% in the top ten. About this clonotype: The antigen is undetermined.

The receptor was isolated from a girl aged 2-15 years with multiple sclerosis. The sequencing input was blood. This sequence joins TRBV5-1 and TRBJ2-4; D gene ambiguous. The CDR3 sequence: CASSALGVGKNIQYF. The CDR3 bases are TGCGCCAGCAGCGCCCTAGGAGTAGGCAAAAACATTCAGTACTTC.